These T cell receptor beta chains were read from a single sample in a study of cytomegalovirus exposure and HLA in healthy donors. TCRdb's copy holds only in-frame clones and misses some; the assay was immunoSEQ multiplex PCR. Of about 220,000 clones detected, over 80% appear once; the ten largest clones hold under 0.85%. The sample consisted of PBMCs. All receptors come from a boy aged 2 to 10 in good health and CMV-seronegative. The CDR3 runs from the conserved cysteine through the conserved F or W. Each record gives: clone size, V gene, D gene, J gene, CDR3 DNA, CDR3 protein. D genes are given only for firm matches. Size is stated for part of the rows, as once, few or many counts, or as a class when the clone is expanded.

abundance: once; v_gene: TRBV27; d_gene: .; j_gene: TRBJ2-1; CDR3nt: TGTGCCAGCAGTGTCTTGGGGGGGGGCATCTACAATGAGCAGTTCTTC; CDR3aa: CASSVLGGGIYNEQFF
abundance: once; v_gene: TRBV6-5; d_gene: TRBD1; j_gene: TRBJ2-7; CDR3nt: TGTGCCAGCAGTATTCGCGGACAGGCCCTCTACGAGCAGTACTTC; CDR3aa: CASSIRGQALYEQYF
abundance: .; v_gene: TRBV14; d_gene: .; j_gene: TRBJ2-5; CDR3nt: TGTGCCAGCAGCCTTCGGGAGACCCAGTACTTC; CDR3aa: CASSLRETQYF
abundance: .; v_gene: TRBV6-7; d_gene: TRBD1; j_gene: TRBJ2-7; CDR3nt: TGTGCCAGCAGTTACGGGACAGGGTCTATCTACGAGCAGTACTTC; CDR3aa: CASSYGTGSIYEQYF
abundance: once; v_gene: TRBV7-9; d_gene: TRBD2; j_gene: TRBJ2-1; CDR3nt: TGTGCCAGCAGCCATACTAGCGGGAGTGTGTGGTACAATGAGCAGTTCTTC; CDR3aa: CASSHTSGSVWYNEQFF
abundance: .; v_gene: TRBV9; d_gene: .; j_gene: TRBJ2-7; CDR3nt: TGTGCCAGCAGCCCCCAGACAGGTGACTACTACGAGCAGTACTTC; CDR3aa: CASSPQTGDYYEQYF
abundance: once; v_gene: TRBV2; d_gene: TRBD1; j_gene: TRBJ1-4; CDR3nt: TGTGCCAGCAGGTCCGGGACAGGGTGGAATGAAAAACTGTTTTTT; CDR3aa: CASRSGTGWNEKLFF
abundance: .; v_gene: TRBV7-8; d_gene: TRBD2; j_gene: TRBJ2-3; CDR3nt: TGTGCCAGCAGTTATACGCTAGCGGCAGATACGCAGTATTTT; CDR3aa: CASSYTLAADTQYF
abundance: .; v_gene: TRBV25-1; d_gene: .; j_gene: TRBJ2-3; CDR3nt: TGTGCCAGCAGTGACCAGAAGAGCACAGATACGCAGTATTTT; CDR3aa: CASSDQKSTDTQYF
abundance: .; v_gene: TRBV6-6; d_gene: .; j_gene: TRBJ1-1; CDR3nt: TGTGCCAGCAGTACTCAGGGGCCGAACACTGAAGCTTTCTTT; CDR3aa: CASSTQGPNTEAFF
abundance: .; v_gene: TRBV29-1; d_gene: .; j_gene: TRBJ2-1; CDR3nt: TGCAGCGTTGAGACAGGCACACTCTACAATGAGCAGTTCTTC; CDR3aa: CSVETGTLYNEQFF
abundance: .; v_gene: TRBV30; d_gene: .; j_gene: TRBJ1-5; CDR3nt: TGTGCCTGGAGTGTAGAGTTAAATCAGCCCCAGCATTTT; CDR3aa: CAWSVELNQPQHF
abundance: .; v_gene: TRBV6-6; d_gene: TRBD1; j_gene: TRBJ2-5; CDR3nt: TGTGCCAGTCGCGGACAGGGGGAGACCCAGTACTTC; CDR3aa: CASRGQGETQYF
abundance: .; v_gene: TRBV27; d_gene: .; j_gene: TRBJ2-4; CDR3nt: TGTGCCAGCAGTCCCCCATTGGCCAAAAACATTCAGTACTTC; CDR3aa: CASSPPLAKNIQYF
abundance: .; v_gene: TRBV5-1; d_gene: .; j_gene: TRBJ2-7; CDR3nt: TGCGCCAGCAGCTTGGGAGACAGATCTTTGCAGTACTTC; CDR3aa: CASSLGDRSLQYF
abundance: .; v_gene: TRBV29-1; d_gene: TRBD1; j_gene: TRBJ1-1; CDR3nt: TGCAGCGTTGAACCGGGACAGGGGGGTCGGGGAGCTTTCTTT; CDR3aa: CSVEPGQGGRGAFF
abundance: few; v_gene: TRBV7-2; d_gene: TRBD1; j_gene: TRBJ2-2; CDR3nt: TGTGCCAGCAGCCCCCGGACAGGGAACACCGGGGAGCTGTTTTTT; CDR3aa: CASSPRTGNTGELFF
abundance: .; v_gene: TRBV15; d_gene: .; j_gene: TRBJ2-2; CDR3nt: TGTGCCACCAGCAGCTTAGATCCGGGACTCAACGGGGAGCTGTTTTTT; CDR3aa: CATSSLDPGLNGELFF
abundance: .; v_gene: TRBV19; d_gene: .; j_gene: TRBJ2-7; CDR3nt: TGTGCCAGTAGTATCACGGGGGAAGGGAAGTACTTC; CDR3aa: CASSITGEGKYF
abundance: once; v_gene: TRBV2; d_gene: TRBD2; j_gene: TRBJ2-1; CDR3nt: TGTGCCAGCACTAGCGGGAGAATCCCCTACAATGAGCAGTTCTTC; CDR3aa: CASTSGRIPYNEQFF
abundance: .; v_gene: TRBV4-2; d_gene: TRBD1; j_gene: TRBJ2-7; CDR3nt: TGTGCCAGCAGCCAAGGGGCAGGGGGCGAATCGCAGTACTTC; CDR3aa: CASSQGAGGESQYF
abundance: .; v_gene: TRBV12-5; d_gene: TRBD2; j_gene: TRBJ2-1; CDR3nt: TGTGCTAGTGGTTCCCTCGGGCGGGGGGGGCCAAATGAGCAGTTCTTC; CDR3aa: CASGSLGRGGPNEQFF
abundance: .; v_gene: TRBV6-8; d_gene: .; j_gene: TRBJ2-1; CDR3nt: TGTGCCAGCAACCTAAGAAATGAGCAGTTCTTC; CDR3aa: CASNLRNEQFF
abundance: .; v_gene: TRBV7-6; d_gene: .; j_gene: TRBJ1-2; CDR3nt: TGTGCCAGCAGCACCGGGGTCCTTGGGGGCTACACCTTC; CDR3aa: CASSTGVLGGYTF
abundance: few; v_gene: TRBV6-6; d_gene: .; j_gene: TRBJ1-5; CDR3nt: TGTGCCAGCAGTTACTCGCCAGATCAGCCCCAGCATTTT; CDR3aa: CASSYSPDQPQHF
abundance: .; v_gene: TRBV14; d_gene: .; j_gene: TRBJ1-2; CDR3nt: TGTGCCAGCAGCCAAGAAACAGGGTTTAACTATGGCTACACCTTC; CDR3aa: CASSQETGFNYGYTF
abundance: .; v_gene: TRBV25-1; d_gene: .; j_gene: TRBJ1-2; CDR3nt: TGTGCCAGCAGTGAGCAGGGCTATGGCTACACCTTC; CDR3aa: CASSEQGYGYTF
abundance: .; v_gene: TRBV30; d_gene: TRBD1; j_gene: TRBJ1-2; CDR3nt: TGTGCCCGCGCAGATACAGGGGGCTCGGTTTATGGCTACACCTTC; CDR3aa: CARADTGGSVYGYTF
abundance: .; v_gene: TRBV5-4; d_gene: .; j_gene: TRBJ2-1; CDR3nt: TGTGCCAGCAGCCCCGGAAGGGGGTACAATGAGCAGTTCTTC; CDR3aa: CASSPGRGYNEQFF
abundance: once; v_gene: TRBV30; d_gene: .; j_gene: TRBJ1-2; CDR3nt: TGTGCCTTCGCGGACTTTAACTATGGCTACACCTTC; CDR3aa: CAFADFNYGYTF
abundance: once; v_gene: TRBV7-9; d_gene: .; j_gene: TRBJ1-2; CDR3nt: TGTGCCAGCAGCTTAGGCAGGGGAAGATTTAACTATGGCTACACCTTC; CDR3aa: CASSLGRGRFNYGYTF
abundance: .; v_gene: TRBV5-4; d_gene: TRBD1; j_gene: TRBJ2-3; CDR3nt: TGTGCCAGCAGCTTGGGACAGGGAATAGGCACAGATACGCAGTATTTT; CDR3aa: CASSLGQGIGTDTQYF
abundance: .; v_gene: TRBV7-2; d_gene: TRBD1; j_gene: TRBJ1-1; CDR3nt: TGTGCCAGCAGCTGGGACAGCTTGAACACTGAAGCTTTCTTT; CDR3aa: CASSWDSLNTEAFF
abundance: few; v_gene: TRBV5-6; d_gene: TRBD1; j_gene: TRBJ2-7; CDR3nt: TGTGCCAGCAGCCCGGGACAGGGGGCCTACGAGCAGTACTTC; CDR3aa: CASSPGQGAYEQYF
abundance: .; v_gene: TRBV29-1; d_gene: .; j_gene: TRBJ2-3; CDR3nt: TGCAGCGGTCAGCGGGCTTACACAGATACGCAGTATTTT; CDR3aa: CSGQRAYTDTQYF
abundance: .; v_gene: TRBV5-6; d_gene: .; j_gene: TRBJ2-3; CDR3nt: TGTGCCAGCAGCTTGGCCGGTAGCACAGATACGCAGTATTTT; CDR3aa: CASSLAGSTDTQYF
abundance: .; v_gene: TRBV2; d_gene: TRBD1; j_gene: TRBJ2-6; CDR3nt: TGTGCCAGCAGCTGGGACAGGGTGGGCTCTGGGGCCAACGTCCTGACTTTC; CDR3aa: CASSWDRVGSGANVLTF
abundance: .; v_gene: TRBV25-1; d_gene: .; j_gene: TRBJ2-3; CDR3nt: TGTGCCAGCAGTGAAAGGCGTACAGCCGACACAGATACGCAGTATTTT; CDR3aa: CASSERRTADTDTQYF
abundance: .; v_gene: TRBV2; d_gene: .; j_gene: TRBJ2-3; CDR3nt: TGTGCCAGCAGCCAGGGCGATACGCAGTATTTT; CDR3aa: CASSQGDTQYF
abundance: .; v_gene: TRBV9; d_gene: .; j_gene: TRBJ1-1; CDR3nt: TGTGCCAGCAGCGTAGACGGACACCCAACTGAAGCTTTCTTT; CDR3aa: CASSVDGHPTEAFF
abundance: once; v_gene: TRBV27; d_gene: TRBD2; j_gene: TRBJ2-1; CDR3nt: TGTGCCAGCAGTTTTAGCGGGAGTTACAATGAGCAGTTCTTC; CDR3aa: CASSFSGSYNEQFF
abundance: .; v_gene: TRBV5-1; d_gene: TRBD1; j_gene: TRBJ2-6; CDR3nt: TGCGCCAGCAGCTTGGTCTCAGGGGGCGCGGGGGCCAACGTCCTGACTTTC; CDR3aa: CASSLVSGGAGANVLTF
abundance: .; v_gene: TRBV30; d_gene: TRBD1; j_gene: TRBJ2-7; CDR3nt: TGTGCCTGGACCCCCGACAGGGGATTCTACGAGCAGTACTTC; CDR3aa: CAWTPDRGFYEQYF
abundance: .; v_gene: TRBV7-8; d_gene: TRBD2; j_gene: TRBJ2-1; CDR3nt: TGTGCCAGCAGCTTGGGACTAGCGGGACTCAAATCGGGGTTCTTC; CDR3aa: CASSLGLAGLKSGFF
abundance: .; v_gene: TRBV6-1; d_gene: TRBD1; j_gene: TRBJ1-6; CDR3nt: TGTGCCAGCACTGATAGACAGGGGTGGGACCTCCACTTT; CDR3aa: CASTDRQGWDLHF
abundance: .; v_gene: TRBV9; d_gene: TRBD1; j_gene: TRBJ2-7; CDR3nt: TGTGCCAGCAGCGAGCGGACAGGATCCGTGCAGTACTTC; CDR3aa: CASSERTGSVQYF
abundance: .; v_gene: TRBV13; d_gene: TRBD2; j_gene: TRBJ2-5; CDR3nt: TGTGCCAGCAGCTTAGGCCGGGGCCTAGCGGGGCGAGAGACCCAGTACTTC; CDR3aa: CASSLGRGLAGRETQYF
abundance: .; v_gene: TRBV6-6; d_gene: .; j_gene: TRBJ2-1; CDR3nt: TGTGCCACCCAGCTAGCAGAGAATGAGCAGTTCTTC; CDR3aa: CATQLAENEQFF
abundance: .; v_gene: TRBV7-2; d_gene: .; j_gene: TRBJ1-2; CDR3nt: TGTGCCAGCAGCAGCCTGGGGGAGGTGTATGGCTACACCTTC; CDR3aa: CASSSLGEVYGYTF
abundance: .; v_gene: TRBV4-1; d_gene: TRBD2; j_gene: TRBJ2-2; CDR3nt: TGCGCCAGCAGCCACCTCCTAGCGGGAGGGCCTAGCACCGGGGAGCTGTTTTTT; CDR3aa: CASSHLLAGGPSTGELFF
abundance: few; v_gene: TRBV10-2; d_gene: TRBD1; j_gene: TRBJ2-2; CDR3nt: TGCGCCAGCAAAGCGACAGGGTATAACACCGGGGAGCTGTTTTTT; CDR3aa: CASKATGYNTGELFF